A single sample gave rise to the 11 T cell receptor beta chains below, sequenced in a study of PD-L1 blockade in urothelial cancer. Data came from immunoSEQ multiplex PCR; TCRdb stores just in-frame clones and leaves some out. The table includes 11,000 to 15,000 clones, around 87% detected once. Here the sequenced sample was PBMCs, taken around atezolizumab (anti-PD-L1) treatment. Receptor source: a man between 65 and 85 years old with urothelial cancer.

This chain uses TRBV5-1 with TRBJ1-2; D might be TRBD1 (6 bases). V shed 7 bases and J shed 3 bases, with 13 bases lying between them. Germline values: CDR1 SGHRS, CDR2 YFSETQ. The CDR3 length is 13 residues. The CDR3 bases are TGCGCCAGCTCCAGGGAGGGGGACTATGGCTACACCTTC. Protein: CASSREGDYGYTF.

The V gene is TRBV19, the J gene TRBJ2-3, with D perhaps TRBD1 (6 bases). Trimming took 5 bases from V and 5 from J, leaving 17 bases between them. Germline CDR1 LNHDA, CDR2 SQIVND (reference sequence). There are 15 residues in the CDR3. This CDR3 is CASSSRQEVVDTQYF. The CDR3 region has the DNA TGTGCCAGTAGTTCCCGACAGGAGGTGGTAGATACGCAGTATTTT. The full variable domain, in which reference TRBV19 and TRBJ2-3 provide the parts outside the CDR3, is DGGITQSPKYLFRKEGQNVTLSCEQNLNHDAMYWYRQDPGQGLRLIYYSQIVNDFQKGDIAEGYSVSREKKESFPLTVTSAQKNPTAFYLCASSSRQEVVDTQYFGPGTRLTVL.

The rearrangement uses TRBV30 and TRBJ1-2, with D hard to call. The CDR3 runs 13 residues. V lost 0 bases to trimming and J lost 8 bases, with 13 bases between them. The germline V gene has CDR1 GTSNPN and CDR2 SVGIG (reference sequence). The CDR3 loop is CAWSVTGRGGYTF. The CDR3 DNA reads TGTGCCTGGAGTGTGACTGGGAGAGGGGGCTACACCTTC.

This chain links TRBV10-3 with TRBJ1-2; 9 positions agree with TRBD1. V lost 3 bases and J lost 8; bases outside the gene matches: 4. There are 13 residues in the CDR3. Germline-derived CDR1 and CDR2 are ENHRY and SYGVKD. CDR3 sequence reads: CAISDLTGGGYTF. The CDR3 coding sequence is TGTGCCATCAGTGACTTGACAGGGGGGGGCTACACCTTC.

The chain couples TRBV19 to TRBJ2-4; 7 nucleotides agree with TRBD1. J gave up 7 bases and V 7 bases, and 10 bases lay outside the gene matches. CDR1 and CDR2 (germline): LNHDA, SQIVND (reference sequence). The CDR3 has 14 amino acids. The CDR3 sequence is CASKPWDRGNIQYF. The CDR3 DNA reads TGTGCCAGTAAACCATGGGACAGAGGCAACATTCAGTACTTC.

The chain recombines TRBV5-1 with TRBJ2-1; 7 positions match TRBD1. Trimming took 4 bases from V and 4 from J; bases not matched to a gene: 8. From germline, CDR1 is SGHRS and CDR2 YFSETQ. This CDR3 is built from 15 residues. The CDR3: CASSPGTEPYNEQFF. The DNA for the CDR3 is TGCGCCAGCAGCCCAGGGACAGAACCATACAATGAGCAGTTCTTC.

This clone was counted between two and nine times. This chain connects TRBV28 to TRBJ1-2; D is ambiguous. V was clipped by 6 bases and J by 0 bases, with 8 bases between them. CDR3 length: 13 amino acids. Germline V gene lookup returns CDR1 MDHEN and CDR2 SYDVKM. CDR3 nucleotides: TGTGCCAGCAGGGTAGAAACTAACTATGGCTACACCTTC. Translation gives CASRVETNYGYTF.

This chain uses TRBV27 with TRBJ1-2; D possibly corresponds to TRBD1 (6 bases). CDR1 is MNHEY, CDR2 SMNVEV, per germline (reference sequence). The CDR3 length is 15 residues. Trimming pared 3 bases from V and 8 bases from J, leaving 19 bases between. DNA for the CDR3: TGTGCCAGCAGTTTCCTGTCGAACAGGGCGAGGGGCTACACCTTC. Translating it yields CASSFLSNRARGYTF.

In regard to this clone: One end of the junction varies from germline; a read error may be responsible. V usage is TRBV7-8 and J usage is TRBJ1-1, with D possibly being TRBD1 (6 bases). Germline lookup yields CDR1 SGHVS and CDR2 FQNEAQ. The length of the CDR3 is 14 residues. CDR3: CASSSLGQSTKAFF. CDR3 sequence (DNA): TGTGCCAGCAGCTCCCTTGGACAGAGCACTAAAGCTTTCTTT.

The chain combines TRBV10-1 with TRBJ1-3; D is ambiguous. This CDR3 is 17 amino acids long. Germline lookup yields CDR1 WNHNN and CDR2 SYGVQD (reference sequence). The V end lost 4 bases, the J end lost 0 bases, and 16 bases lay between the germline ends. CDR3 coding DNA: TGCGCCAGCAGTGGACCCGTGGGCAGCGGCTCTGGAAACACCATATATTTT. This gives the protein CASSGPVGSGSGNTIYF.

The chain employs TRBV30 and TRBJ1-1; D ambiguous. There are 12 residues in the CDR3. CDR1 and CDR2 from the germline V gene are GTSNPN and SVGIG (reference sequence). Trimming pared 0 bases from V and 7 bases from J, leaving 9 bases between. CDR3 protein: CAWSVLGHEAFF. As DNA, the CDR3 is TGTGCCTGGAGTGTACTGGGCCATGAAGCTTTCTTT.